These 6 T cell receptor beta chains originate from one sample sequenced in a study of blood T cells in healthy people across ages. A second PCR, run for roughly 7 to 11 cycles, used a sample-barcoded 5' primer plus a J-beta primer mix. MiXCR was run by TCRdb on the 5' RACE reads, yielding one entry per CDR3 protein. The sample has about 1.8 million distinct CDR3 sequences, about 49% seen once. The material sequenced was blood. These receptors all come from a woman in her thirties or forties in good health.

The chain links TRBV6-2 or TRBV6-3 to TRBJ1-1, with D unclear. This CDR3 spans 18 amino acids. Trimming cost V 0 bases and J 3 bases, with 20 bases left between them. Germline CDR1 and CDR2: MNHEY and SVGEGT. The CDR3: CASSYSGWVHGRDTEAFF. The CDR3 DNA sequence: TGTGCCAGCAGTTACTCGGGTTGGGTTCACGGAAGGGACACTGAAGCTTTCTTT.

This clonotype was picked up a small number of times. The chain employs TRBV29-1 and TRBJ1-2; D call uncertain. This CDR3 is 15 amino acids long. The V end lost 0 bases, the J end lost 5 bases, and 16 bases lay between the germline ends. Germline assignment: CDR1 SQVTM and CDR2 ANQGSEA. CDR3 DNA sequence: TGCAGCGTTGAAGATCGTGGGTCTAACGATTATGGCTACACCTTC. Its protein is CSVEDRGSNDYGYTF.

The gene calls are TRBV5-1 and TRBJ2-5, with a possible D match to TRBD2 (6 bases). The germline V and J ends were trimmed by 5 bases and 1 base, with 12 bases remaining between them. This CDR3 has 14 amino acids. CDR1 and CDR2 (germline): SGHRS, YFSETQ. The CDR3 region has the DNA TGCGCCAGCAGGGGAGGCAGGTTCCAAGAGACCCAGTACTTC. This gives the protein CASRGGRFQETQYF. The variable domain in full, with the rest retrieved from reference TRBV5-1 and TRBJ2-5, is KAGVTQTPRYLIKTRGQQVTLSCSPISGHRSVSWYQQTPGQGLQFLFEYFSETQRNKGNFPGRFSGRQFSNSRSEMNVSTLELGDSALYLCASRGGRFQETQYFGPGTRLLVL.

This chain links TRBV4-3 with TRBJ2-1, with TRBD1 matching 7 bases. The CDR3 sequence is 15 residues long. In germline, CDR1 is LGHNA, CDR2 YSLEER. After removal of 1 base from V and 7 bases from J, the junction contained 7 bases not matched to a gene. The CDR3 protein is CASSQGLLQGNEQFF. The CDR3 DNA reads as TGCGCCAGCAGCCAAGGCCTCTTACAGGGGAATGAGCAGTTCTTC.

This sequence joins TRBV20-1 and TRBJ2-7, with 10 bases fitting TRBD1. Looked up from germline, CDR1 is DFQATT and CDR2 is SNEGSKA (reference sequence). Trimming took 5 bases from V and 5 from J; bases not matched to a gene: 6. The CDR3 spans 13 residues. The CDR3 spells CSAAPGQGNEQYF. CDR3 bases: TGCAGTGCTGCACCGGGACAGGGGAACGAGCAGTACTTC.

The rearrangement joins TRBV6-1 to TRBJ2-1; 12 bases align to TRBD2. This CDR3 contains 15 residues. Trimming removed 8 bases from V and 8 bases from J; junction bases left unmatched: 10. Germline loops: CDR1 MNHNS, CDR2 SASEGT. DNA of the CDR3: TGTGCCAGCCGTCCTGCTAGCGGGGGGGCCTATGAGCAGTTCTTC. Encoded protein: CASRPASGGAYEQFF.